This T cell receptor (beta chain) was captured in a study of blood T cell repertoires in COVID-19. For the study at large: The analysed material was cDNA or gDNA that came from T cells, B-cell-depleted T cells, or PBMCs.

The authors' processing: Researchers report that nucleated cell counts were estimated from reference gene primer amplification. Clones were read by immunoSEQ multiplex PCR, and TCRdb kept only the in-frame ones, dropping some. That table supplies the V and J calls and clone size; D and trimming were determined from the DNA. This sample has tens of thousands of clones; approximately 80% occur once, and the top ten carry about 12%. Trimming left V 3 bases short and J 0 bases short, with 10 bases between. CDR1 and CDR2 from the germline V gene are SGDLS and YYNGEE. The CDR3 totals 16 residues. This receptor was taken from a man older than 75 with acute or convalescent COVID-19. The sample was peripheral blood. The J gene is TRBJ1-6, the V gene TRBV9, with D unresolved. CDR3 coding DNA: TGTGCCAGCAGCGCCCTGGAGAGCTCCTATAATTCACCCCTCCACTTT. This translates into CASSALESSYNSPLHF. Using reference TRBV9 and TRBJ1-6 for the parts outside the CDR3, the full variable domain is DSGVTQTPKHLITATGQRVTLRCSPRSGDLSVYWYQQSLDQGLQFLIQYYNGEERAKGNILERFSAQQFPDLHSELNLSSLELGDSALYFCASSALESSYNSPLHFGNGTRLTVT.